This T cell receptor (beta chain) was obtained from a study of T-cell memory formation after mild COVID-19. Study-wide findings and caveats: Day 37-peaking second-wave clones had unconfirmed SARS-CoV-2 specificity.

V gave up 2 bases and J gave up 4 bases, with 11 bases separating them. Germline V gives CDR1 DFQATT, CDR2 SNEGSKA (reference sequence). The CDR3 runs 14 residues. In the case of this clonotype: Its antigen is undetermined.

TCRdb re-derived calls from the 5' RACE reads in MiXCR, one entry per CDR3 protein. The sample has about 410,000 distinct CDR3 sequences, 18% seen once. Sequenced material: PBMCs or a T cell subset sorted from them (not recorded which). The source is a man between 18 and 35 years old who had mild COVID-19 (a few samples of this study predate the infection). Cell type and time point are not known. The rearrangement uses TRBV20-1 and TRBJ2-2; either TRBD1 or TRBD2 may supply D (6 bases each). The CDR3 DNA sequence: TGCAGTGCTAGAAAGGGGGGAAGCACCGGGGAGCTGTTTTTT. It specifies CSARKGGSTGELFF.